This T cell receptor beta chain was sequenced in a study of T cell responses to AZD1222 COVID-19 vaccine. Trimming left V 5 bases short and J 7 bases short, with 15 bases between. Per the germline V gene, CDR1 is SGHTA and CDR2 is FQGTGA. This CDR3 has 15 amino acids. Comments on this clone: Its matching antigen is unknown.

Points from the study as a whole: In a largely white British group with more females than males, clonal diversity was possibly underestimated. Nearly half of unique spike-specific TCRs reportedly avoided B.1.351 and B.1.1.7 mutated regions. No day 14 peak samples; only post-peak repertoires were characterized.

Profiling relied on immunoSEQ multiplex PCR, and the TCRdb table lists in-frame clones only, not all of them. The profile shows around 190,000 clones, 88% of them singletons. The TCR sequence derives from an adult who received the AZD1222 COVID-19 vaccine. Sequencing was performed on peripheral blood, taken 28 days after the second AZD1222 dose. The chain joins TRBV7-3 to TRBJ1-6; D not resolved. The CDR3 sequence is CASSVMAGSNSPLHF. Here the CDR3 DNA reads TGTGCCAGCAGCGTGATGGCTGGATCCAATTCACCCCTCCACTTT.